This T cell receptor beta chain originates from a study of cytomegalovirus exposure and HLA in healthy donors. Study at large: Unique TCRs from HLA-typed donors, some 85 million of them, were held in an early data release. General study findings and limits: Association with HLA alleles at 0.05 false discovery rate was found for 15,000 or so TCR beta sequences in a later analysis. Later on, an analysis showed TCR association rates differing by HLA locus, with DRB1 the most and HLA-C the fewest. A few of the chains that were CMV-associated were confirmed in vitro to be specific for CMV antigens.

The V and J ends lost 3 bases and 5 bases respectively, with 10 bases between them. Germline V gene sequence: CDR1 LNHDA, CDR2 SQIVND (reference sequence). The CDR3 runs 13 residues. Worth noting for this clone: What it binds is not known.

The PCR contained 60 Vbeta and 13 Jbeta primers. Data came from immunoSEQ multiplex PCR; TCRdb stores just in-frame clones and leaves some out. This sample has 99,000 or so clones, with over 80% found just once. This chain links TRBV19 with TRBJ1-1; no clear D. The sample was PBMCs. The TCR sequence derives from a man aged 18 to 30 in good health and CMV-seronegative. The DNA of the CDR3 is TGTGCCAGTAGTATTTGGTCACAGACTGAAGCTTTCTTT. Residues: CASSIWSQTEAFF. Variable domain in full (rest from reference TRBV19 and TRBJ1-1): DGGITQSPKYLFRKEGQNVTLSCEQNLNHDAMYWYRQDPGQGLRLIYYSQIVNDFQKGDIAEGYSVSREKKESFPLTVTSAQKNPTAFYLCASSIWSQTEAFFGQGTRLTVV.